This T cell receptor (beta chain) emerged from a study of control samples from healthy donors and cancer patients. The CDR3 is made up of 14 amino acids. The ends were cut back, 4 bases at V and 3 bases at J, with 12 bases in the middle. Germline CDR1 and CDR2: SGHAT and FQDESV (reference sequence). Only a few counts were recorded for this clone. Here immunoSEQ multiplex PCR was the method, and the copy in TCRdb shows in-frame clones only, minus some. Among approximately 44,000 clones listed, roughly 65% were seen once. This TCR was sampled from a male donor with melanoma. Sequencing input: formalin-fixed, paraffin-embedded tissue. The chain is built from TRBV11-1 and TRBJ2-5; possibly TRBD2 for D (5 bases). The CDR3 nucleotides read TGTGCCAGCAGCTCATGGACTGGAGAAGAGACCCAGTACTTC. Encoded protein: CASSSWTGEETQYF.